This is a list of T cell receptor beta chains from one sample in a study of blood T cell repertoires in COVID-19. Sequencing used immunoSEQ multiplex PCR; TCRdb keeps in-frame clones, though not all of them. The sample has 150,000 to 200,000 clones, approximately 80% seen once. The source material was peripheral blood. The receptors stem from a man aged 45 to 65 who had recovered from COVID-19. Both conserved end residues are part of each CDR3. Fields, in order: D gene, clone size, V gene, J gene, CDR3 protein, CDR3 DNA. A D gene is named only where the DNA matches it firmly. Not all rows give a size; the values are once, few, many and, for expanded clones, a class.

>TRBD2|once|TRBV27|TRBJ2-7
CASLVRASGRGEQYF
TGTGCCAGCTTAGTACGGGCTAGCGGGAGAGGCGAGCAGTACTTC
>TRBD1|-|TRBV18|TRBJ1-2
CASSPPLGGDGYTF
TGTGCCAGCTCACCACCGCTAGGGGGCGATGGCTACACCTTC
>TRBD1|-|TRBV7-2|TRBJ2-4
CASSLEAGQGNIQYF
TGTGCCAGCAGCCTCGAGGCGGGACAGGGGAACATTCAGTACTTC
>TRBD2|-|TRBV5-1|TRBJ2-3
CASSEVGGSGRALDTQYF
TGCGCCAGCAGCGAAGTCGGGGGTAGCGGGAGGGCCTTAGATACGCAGTATTTT
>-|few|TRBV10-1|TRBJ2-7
CASSSGTYEQYF
TGCGCCAGCAGTAGCGGTACCTACGAGCAGTACTTC
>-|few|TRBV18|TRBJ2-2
CASSPPGPSTGELFF
TGTGCCAGCTCACCACCGGGGCCCTCGACCGGGGAGCTGTTTTTT
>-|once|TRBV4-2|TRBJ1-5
CASSPQGFSNQPQHF
TGTGCCAGCAGCCCCCAGGGTTTTAGCAATCAGCCCCAGCATTTT
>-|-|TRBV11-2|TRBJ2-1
CASSLDLASNDEQFF
TGTGCCAGCAGCTTAGATCTGGCTAGCAACGATGAGCAGTTCTTC
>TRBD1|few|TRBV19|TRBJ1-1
CASSSGSGQGALGAFF
TGTGCCAGTAGTAGTGGCTCCGGTCAGGGGGCGCTGGGGGCTTTCTTT
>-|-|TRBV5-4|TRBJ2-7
CASSFDSFREQYF
TGTGCCAGCAGCTTCGACAGTTTTAGGGAGCAGTACTTC
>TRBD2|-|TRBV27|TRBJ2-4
CASSLMAASGTKNIQYF
TGTGCCAGCAGTTTAATGGCGGCTAGCGGGACCAAAAACATTCAGTACTTC
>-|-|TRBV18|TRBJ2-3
CASSRRTETITDTQYF
TGTGCCAGCTCACGACGGACAGAAACCATCACAGATACGCAGTATTTT
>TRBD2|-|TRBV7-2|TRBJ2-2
CASSLRASGWAGELFF
TGTGCCAGCAGCTTAAGGGCTAGCGGGTGGGCCGGGGAGCTGTTTTTT
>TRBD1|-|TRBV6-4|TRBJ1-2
CASSLGQGAVNGYTF
TGTGCCAGCAGCCTGGGACAGGGGGCGGTCAATGGCTACACCTTC
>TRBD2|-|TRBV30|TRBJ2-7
CAWSVLEVSIGLAASPYEQYF
TGTGCCTGGAGTGTTCTTGAGGTGTCGATAGGACTAGCGGCGTCCCCCTACGAGCAGTACTTC
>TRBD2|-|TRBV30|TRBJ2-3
CASSGASGRFSTDTQYF
TGTGCCTCCTCGGGAGCTAGCGGGAGATTCAGCACAGATACGCAGTATTTT
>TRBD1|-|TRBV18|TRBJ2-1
CASSGTGDGYSYNEQFF
TGTGCCAGCTCAGGGACAGGGGACGGCTACTCCTACAATGAGCAGTTCTTC
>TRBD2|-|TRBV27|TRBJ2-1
CASSPGGLAGGYNEQFF
TGTGCCAGCAGCCCCGGGGGACTAGCGGGGGGGTACAATGAGCAGTTCTTC
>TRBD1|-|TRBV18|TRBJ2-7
CASSPFRGQGAYEQYF
TGTGCCAGCTCACCATTCCGGGGACAGGGGGCATACGAGCAGTACTTC
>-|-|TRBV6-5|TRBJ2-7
CASQEGLSYEQYF
TGTGCCAGCCAAGAAGGACTGAGCTACGAGCAGTACTTC
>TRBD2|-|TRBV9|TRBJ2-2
CASSRSTSGRSVELFF
TGTGCCAGCAGCCGCTCGACTAGCGGGAGATCCGTGGAGCTGTTTTTT
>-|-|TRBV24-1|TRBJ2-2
CATSGESGGELFF
TGTGCCACGTCAGGGGAAAGTGGCGGGGAGCTGTTTTTT
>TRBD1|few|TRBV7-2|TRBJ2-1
CASTWTGSGDEQFF
TGTGCCAGCACCTGGACAGGGTCTGGGGATGAGCAGTTCTTC
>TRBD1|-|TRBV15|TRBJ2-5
CATSRGDRERETQYF
TGTGCCACCAGCAGAGGGGACAGGGAAAGGGAGACCCAGTACTTC
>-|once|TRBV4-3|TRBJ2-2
CASSQDRERELFF
TGCGCCAGCAGCCAAGACCGGGAAAGGGAGCTGTTTTTT
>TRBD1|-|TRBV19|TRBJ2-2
CASSMISGQRNGELFF
TGTGCCAGTAGTATGATTTCGGGACAGAGAAACGGGGAGCTGTTTTTT
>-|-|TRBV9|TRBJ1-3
CASSVESGSGNTIYF
TGTGCCAGCAGCGTCGAATCAGGGTCAGGAAACACCATATATTTT
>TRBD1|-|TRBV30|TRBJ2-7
CACTGQGASGTPYEQYF
TGTGCCTGTACGGGACAGGGGGCTAGCGGGACCCCCTACGAGCAGTACTTC
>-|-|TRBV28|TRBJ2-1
CASNKARADNEQFF
TGTGCCAGCAATAAAGCGCGGGCGGACAATGAGCAGTTCTTC
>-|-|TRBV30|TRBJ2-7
CAFATDTYEQYF
TGTGCCTTTGCGACAGACACCTACGAGCAGTACTTC
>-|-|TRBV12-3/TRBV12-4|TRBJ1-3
CASRRGTDTIYF
TGTGCCAGCAGACGCGGCACGGACACCATATATTTT
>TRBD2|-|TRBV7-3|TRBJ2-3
CASSLKGLAGGTGSTDTQYF
TGTGCCAGCAGCTTAAAGGGACTAGCGGGAGGTACCGGTAGCACAGATACGCAGTATTTT
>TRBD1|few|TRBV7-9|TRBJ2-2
CASSRDSNTGELFF
TGTGCCAGCAGCAGGGACAGCAACACCGGGGAGCTGTTTTTT
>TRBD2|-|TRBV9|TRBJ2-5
CASSGDSGRVPGETQYF
TGTGCCAGCAGCGGAGACAGCGGGAGGGTTCCTGGGGAGACCCAGTACTTC
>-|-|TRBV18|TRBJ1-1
CASSPPNQGWTEAFF
TGTGCCAGCTCACCACCGAACCAGGGGTGGACTGAAGCTTTCTTT
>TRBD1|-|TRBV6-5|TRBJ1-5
CASSRPGTGYQPQHF
TGTGCCAGCAGCCGTCCCGGGACAGGGTACCAGCCCCAGCATTTT
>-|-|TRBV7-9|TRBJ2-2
CASSPQFTGELFF
TGTGCCAGCAGCCCCCAATTCACCGGGGAGCTGTTTTTT
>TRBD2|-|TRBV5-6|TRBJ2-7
CASSGRAGLRMAYEQYF
TGTGCCAGCAGCGGGAGGGCTGGATTGAGAATGGCCTACGAGCAGTACTTC
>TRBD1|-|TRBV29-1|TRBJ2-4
CSVDGLRGQGHTDAAKNIQYF
TGCAGCGTTGATGGGCTCAGGGGGCAGGGGCACACTGACGCAGCCAAAAACATTCAGTACTTC
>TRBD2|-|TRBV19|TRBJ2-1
CASSPLRTSNEQFF
TGTGCCAGTAGTCCACTTCGGACTAGCAATGAGCAGTTCTTC
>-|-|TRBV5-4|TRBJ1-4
CASSSKKEDEKLFF
TGTGCCAGCAGTTCAAAAAAAGAGGATGAAAAACTGTTTTTT
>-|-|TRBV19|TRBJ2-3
CASSPTREVSTDTQYF
TGTGCCAGTAGTCCGACAAGGGAGGTTAGCACAGATACGCAGTATTTT
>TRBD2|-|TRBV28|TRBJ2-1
CASSFTSGSYNEQFF
TGTGCCAGCAGCTTTACTAGCGGTTCCTACAATGAGCAGTTCTTC
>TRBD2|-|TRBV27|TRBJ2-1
CASSASGLAVYNEQFF
TGTGCCAGCAGTGCCTCGGGACTAGCGGTCTACAATGAGCAGTTCTTC
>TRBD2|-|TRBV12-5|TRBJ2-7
CASGPPTSVGYEQYF
TGTGCTAGTGGTCCCCCTACTAGCGTGGGCTACGAGCAGTACTTC
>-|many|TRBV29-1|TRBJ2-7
CSVEGSNGREQYF
TGCAGCGTTGAAGGGTCGAACGGTCGGGAGCAGTACTTC
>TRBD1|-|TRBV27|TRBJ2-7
CASSWSGTGSYEQYF
TGTGCCAGCAGTTGGTCCGGGACAGGGTCCTACGAGCAGTACTTC
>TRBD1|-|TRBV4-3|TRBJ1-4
CASSQVQGREKLFF
TGCGCCAGCAGCCAAGTACAGGGGAGGGAAAAACTGTTTTTT
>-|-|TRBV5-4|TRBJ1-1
CASSLVSAATEAFF
TGTGCCAGCAGCTTGGTGTCTGCGGCTACTGAAGCTTTCTTT
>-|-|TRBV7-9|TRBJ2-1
CASSRELEQFF
TGTGCCAGCAGCCGAGAATTGGAGCAGTTCTTC
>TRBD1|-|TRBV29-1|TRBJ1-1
CSAQGKGDTEAFF
TGCAGCGCACAGGGGAAAGGGGACACTGAAGCTTTCTTT
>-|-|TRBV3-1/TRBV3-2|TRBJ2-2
CASSQERILARTGELFF
TGTGCCAGCAGCCAAGAAAGAATCCTAGCGCGCACCGGGGAGCTGTTTTTT